This TCR beta chain was retrieved from a study of T cells in Graves' hyperthyroidism and ophthalmopathy. Study-wide findings and caveats: Ophthalmopathy was told apart from stable hyperthyroidism by a 13 V-J model.

V lost 2 bases to trimming and J lost 5 bases, with 15 bases between them. The CDR3 totals 15 residues. CDR1 and CDR2 from the germline V gene are MDHEN and SYDVKM. A remark on this clonotype: Its specificity is unknown.

Authors of the study amplified TCR beta CDR3 regions from RNA transcripts. The HTBI primer set was used in a first-round RT-PCR of the TCR CDR3. TCRdb ran MiXCR on the multiplex PCR reads and lists one entry per CDR3 protein. The sample has some 98,000 distinct CDR3 sequences; roughly 40% are singletons. A lack of ophthalmopathy progression within 18 months defined stable Graves' hyperthyroidism. Patients aged 18 to 65 had newly diagnosed hyperthyroidism lasting under 2 months. Uncontrolled infection, other autoimmune disease, pregnancy or lactation led to exclusion. The clonotype comes from a woman in her thirties with Graves' hyperthyroidism. The specimen sequenced was peripheral blood or thyroid tissue (not recorded which). The V call is TRBV28, the J call TRBJ2-5, with D perhaps assigned TRBD1 or TRBD2 (6 bases each). The CDR3 loop is CASSLSGGRWETQYF. The CDR3 coding sequence is TGTGCCAGCAGTTTAAGTGGGGGGCGGTGGGAGACCCAGTACTTC.